This paragraph reports one TCR beta chain. CDR1 and CDR2 (germline): DFQATT, SNEGSKA (reference sequence). V lost 5 bases, J lost 0 bases, and 17 bases lay in between. This CDR3 comprises 16 residues. MiXCR, run by TCRdb on the RT-PCR reads, gives a single entry per CDR3 protein. Altogether 550,000 to 750,000 distinct CDR3 sequences are present, over 12% being singletons, with the ten largest covering roughly 3.9%. The sample comprised memory CD4+ T cells from blood. The chain couples TRBV20-1 to TRBJ1-5; perhaps TRBD1 as D (5 bases). The TCR was taken from a female donor in good health, serving as a healthy control. CDR3 residues: CSAGKWGGISNQPQHF. The CDR3 DNA sequence: TGCAGTGCTGGGAAGTGGGGCGGGATTAGCAATCAGCCCCAGCATTTT.